This T cell receptor (beta chain) appears in the sequencing data of a study of STAT5B mutations in CD4+ large granular lymphocyte leukemia. Assay used: immunoSEQ multiplex PCR; TCRdb lists only in-frame clones, some missing. The repertoire holds some 38,000 clones, with about four fifths as singletons. The sequenced sample was CD4+ T cells from blood buffy coats. The sequence derives from a human donor in good health.

The DNA of the CDR3 is TGTGCCAGCAGTTTGACTTTCACTGGAAACACCATATATTTT. It encodes CASSLTFTGNTIYF. The J gene is TRBJ1-3, the V gene TRBV6-5, with no clear D. Per germline, CDR1 MNHEY and CDR2 SVGAGI. V lost 4 bases and J 2 bases, leaving 9 bases between the germline ends. The CDR3 extends over 14 amino acids.